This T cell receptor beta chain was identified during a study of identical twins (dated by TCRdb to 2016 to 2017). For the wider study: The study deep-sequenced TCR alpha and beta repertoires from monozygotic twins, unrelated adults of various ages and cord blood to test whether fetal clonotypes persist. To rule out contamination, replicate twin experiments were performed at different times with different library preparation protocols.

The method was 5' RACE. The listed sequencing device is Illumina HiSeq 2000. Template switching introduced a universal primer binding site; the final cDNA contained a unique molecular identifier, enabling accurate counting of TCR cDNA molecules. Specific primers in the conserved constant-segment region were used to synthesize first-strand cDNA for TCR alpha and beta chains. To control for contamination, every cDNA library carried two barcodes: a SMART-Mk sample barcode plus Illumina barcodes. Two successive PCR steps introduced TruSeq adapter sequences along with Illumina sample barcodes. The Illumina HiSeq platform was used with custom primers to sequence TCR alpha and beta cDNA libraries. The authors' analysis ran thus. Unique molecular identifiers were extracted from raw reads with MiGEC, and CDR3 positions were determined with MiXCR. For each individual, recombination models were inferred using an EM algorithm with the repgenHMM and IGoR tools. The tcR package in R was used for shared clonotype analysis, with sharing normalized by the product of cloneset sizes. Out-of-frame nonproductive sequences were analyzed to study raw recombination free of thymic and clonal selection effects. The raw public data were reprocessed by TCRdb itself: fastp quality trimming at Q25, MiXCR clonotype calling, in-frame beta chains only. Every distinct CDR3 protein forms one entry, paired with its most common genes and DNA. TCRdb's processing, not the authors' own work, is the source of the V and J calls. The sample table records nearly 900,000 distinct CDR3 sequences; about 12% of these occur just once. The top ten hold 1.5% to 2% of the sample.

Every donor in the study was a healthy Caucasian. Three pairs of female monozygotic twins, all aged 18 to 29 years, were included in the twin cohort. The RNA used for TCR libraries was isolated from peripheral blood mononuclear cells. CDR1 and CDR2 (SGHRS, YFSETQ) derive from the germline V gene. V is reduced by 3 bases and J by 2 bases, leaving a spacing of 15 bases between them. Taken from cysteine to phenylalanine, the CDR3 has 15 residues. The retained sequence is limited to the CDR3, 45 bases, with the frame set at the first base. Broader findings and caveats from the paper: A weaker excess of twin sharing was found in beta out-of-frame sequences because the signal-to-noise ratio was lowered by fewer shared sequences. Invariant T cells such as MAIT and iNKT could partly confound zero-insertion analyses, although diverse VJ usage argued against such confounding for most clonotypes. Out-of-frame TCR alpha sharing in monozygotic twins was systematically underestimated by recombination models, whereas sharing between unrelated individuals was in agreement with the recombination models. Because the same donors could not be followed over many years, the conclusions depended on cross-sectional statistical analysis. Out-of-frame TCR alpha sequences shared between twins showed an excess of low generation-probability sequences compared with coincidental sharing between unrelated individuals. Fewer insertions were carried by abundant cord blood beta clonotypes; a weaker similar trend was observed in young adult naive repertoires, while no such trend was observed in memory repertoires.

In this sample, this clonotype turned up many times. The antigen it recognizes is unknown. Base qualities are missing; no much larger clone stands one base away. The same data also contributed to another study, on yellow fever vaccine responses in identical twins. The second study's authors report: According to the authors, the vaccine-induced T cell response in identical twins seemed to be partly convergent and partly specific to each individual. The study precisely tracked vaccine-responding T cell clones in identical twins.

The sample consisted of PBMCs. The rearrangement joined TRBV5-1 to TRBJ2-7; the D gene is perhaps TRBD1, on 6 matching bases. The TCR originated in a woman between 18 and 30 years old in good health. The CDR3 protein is CASSYAQGSTYEQYF. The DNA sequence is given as TGCGCCAGCAGCTACGCCCAGGGGTCCACCTACGAGCAGTACTTC.